A selection of T cell receptor beta chains follows, all from one sample in a study of Ad26.COV2.S vaccination and SARS-CoV-2 variants. TCRdb keeps only in-frame clones here, not all; method: immunoSEQ multiplex PCR. The profile shows fewer than 900,000 clones, roughly 90% of them singletons. Sequencing was performed on peripheral blood, taken in a trial of Ad26.COV2.S vaccine versus placebo. These TCRs come from a person between 18 and 65 years old who received the Ad26.COV2.S COVID-19 vaccine or a placebo. The CDR3 runs from the conserved cysteine through the conserved F or W. D genes are given only for firm matches. Not every row has a clone size; where given, it reads once, few, many or a size class.

TRBD2,NA,TRBV4-1,TRBJ2-5,CASSPTSGGRETQYF,TGCGCCAGCAGCCCTACTTCGGGGGGGCGCGAGACCCAGTACTTC
NA,NA,TRBV27,TRBJ2-7,CASSAPPIGGLSYEQYF,TGTGCCAGCAGTGCCCCACCCATTGGCGGGCTGTCCTACGAGCAGTACTTC
TRBD1,NA,TRBV9,TRBJ2-7,CASSGQGTAYEQYF,TGTGCCAGCAGCGGACAGGGGACTGCCTACGAGCAGTACTTC
TRBD2,NA,TRBV27,TRBJ2-1,CASRVSGTVEQFF,TGTGCCAGCAGGGTTAGCGGGACGGTTGAGCAGTTCTTC
TRBD2,NA,TRBV2,TRBJ2-1,CASSERWLAGDNEQFF,TGTGCCAGCAGTGAACGGTGGCTAGCGGGTGACAATGAGCAGTTCTTC
NA,NA,TRBV4-3,TRBJ1-1,CASSQDRQRTNTEAFF,TGCGCCAGCAGCCAAGATCGACAGAGAACGAACACTGAAGCTTTCTTT
NA,NA,TRBV3-1/TRBV3-2,TRBJ2-4,CASSQGGAKNIQYF,TGTGCCAGCAGCCAAGGGGGTGCCAAAAACATTCAGTACTTC
NA,NA,TRBV6-6,TRBJ2-3,CASSYSGGEDTQYF,TGTGCCAGCAGTTACTCGGGGGGAGAGGATACGCAGTATTTT
NA,few,TRBV29-1,TRBJ1-2,CSVEPGGYGYTF,TGCAGCGTTGAACCGGGGGGCTATGGCTACACCTTC
NA,NA,TRBV5-1,TRBJ2-6,CASSGPTALGANVLTF,TGCGCCAGCAGCGGACCAACGGCTCTTGGGGCCAACGTCCTGACTTTC
TRBD1,NA,TRBV12-3/TRBV12-4,TRBJ1-5,CASRRQGNQPQHF,TGTGCCAGCAGGAGACAGGGGAATCAGCCCCAGCATTTT
TRBD1,few,TRBV29-1,TRBJ1-4,CSVWTGTNEKLFF,TGCAGCGTTTGGACAGGGACAAATGAAAAACTGTTTTTT
TRBD1,once,TRBV6-5,TRBJ1-1,CASSYRQGGMNTEAFF,TGTGCCAGCAGTTACCGACAGGGAGGGATGAACACTGAAGCTTTCTTT
TRBD2,NA,TRBV11-2,TRBJ2-1,CASSLAGGNYNEQFF,TGTGCCAGCAGCCTAGCGGGAGGGAACTACAATGAGCAGTTCTTC
NA,NA,TRBV9,TRBJ2-1,CASSGFNEQFF,TGTGCCAGCAGCGGCTTCAATGAGCAGTTCTTC
NA,NA,TRBV5-5,TRBJ1-4,CASSFRTDYNEKLFF,TGTGCCAGCAGTTTCCGGACAGATTATAATGAAAAACTGTTTTTT
NA,NA,TRBV19,TRBJ1-4,CASSIPGEKLFF,TGTGCCAGTAGTATACCAGGCGAAAAACTGTTTTTT
TRBD1,once,TRBV3-1/TRBV3-2,TRBJ1-2,CASSQGGQGSGYTF,TGTGCCAGCAGCCAAGGCGGACAGGGGAGTGGCTACACCTTC
NA,NA,TRBV3-1/TRBV3-2,TRBJ1-2,CASSQELADYGYTF,TGTGCCAGCAGCCAAGAGTTGGCGGACTATGGCTACACCTTC
TRBD2,NA,TRBV19,TRBJ2-2,CASSRPLGLAGFSGELFF,TGTGCCAGTAGTAGACCTTTGGGACTAGCGGGGTTTTCCGGGGAGCTGTTTTTT
NA,NA,TRBV7-9,TRBJ2-7,CASSPWGYEQYF,TGTGCCAGCAGCCCGTGGGGCTACGAGCAGTACTTC
TRBD1,NA,TRBV10-3,TRBJ1-5,CAIRGDSQPQHF,TGTGCCATCAGGGGGGACAGTCAGCCCCAGCATTTT
TRBD1,few,TRBV7-8,TRBJ1-2,CASSRQGGLNGYTF,TGTGCCAGCAGCCGGCAAGGGGGCTTAAATGGCTACACCTTC
TRBD2,NA,TRBV24-1,TRBJ2-3,CATSDPTSGDGYTQYF,TGTGCCACCAGTGACCCAACTAGCGGGGACGGGTATACGCAGTATTTT
NA,NA,TRBV19,TRBJ2-1,CASRETDYNEQFF,TGTGCCAGTAGGGAGACAGATTACAATGAGCAGTTCTTC
TRBD1,NA,TRBV3-1/TRBV3-2,TRBJ1-2,CASSKEPGQQSGYTF,TGTGCCAGCAGCAAAGAACCGGGACAGCAGAGTGGCTACACCTTC
NA,NA,TRBV10-3,TRBJ2-6,CAISEPSGYSGANVLTF,TGTGCCATCAGTGAGCCTTCGGGCTACTCTGGGGCCAACGTCCTGACTTTC
NA,NA,TRBV6-5,TRBJ1-6,CASRRTGTPNSPLHF,TGTGCCAGCAGAAGGACCGGGACACCTAATTCACCCCTCCACTTT
TRBD1,NA,TRBV30,TRBJ1-2,CAWSADRAGGYTF,TGTGCCTGGAGTGCAGACAGGGCGGGTGGCTACACCTTC
NA,NA,TRBV10-3,TRBJ1-2,CAISESNVPGGYTF,TGTGCCATCAGTGAGTCGAACGTCCCGGGCGGCTACACCTTC
TRBD2,NA,TRBV5-4,TRBJ2-7,CASTRRGSKYEQYF,TGTGCCAGCACCCGGCGGGGGAGTAAGTACGAGCAGTACTTC
NA,NA,TRBV2,TRBJ1-4,CASRPGPNEKLFF,TGTGCCAGCAGGCCGGGCCCCAATGAAAAACTGTTTTTT
NA,NA,TRBV3-1/TRBV3-2,TRBJ1-5,CASSQGGGVPRGNQPQHF,TGTGCCAGCAGCCAAGGAGGGGGAGTGCCACGGGGCAATCAGCCCCAGCATTTT
NA,NA,TRBV25-1,TRBJ2-3,CASSDTHTDTQYF,TGTGCCAGCAGCGACACCCACACAGATACGCAGTATTTT
NA,NA,TRBV27,TRBJ1-4,CASRRTRWETNEKLFF,TGTGCCAGCAGGAGGACACGTTGGGAGACTAATGAAAAACTGTTTTTT
TRBD2,NA,TRBV7-6,TRBJ2-1,CASSRTSGRKNEQFF,TGTGCCAGCAGCCGGACTAGCGGGAGGAAAAATGAGCAGTTCTTC
NA,NA,TRBV30,TRBJ1-4,CAWSVLGRSEKLFF,TGTGCCTGGAGTGTACTGGGGCGGAGTGAAAAACTGTTTTTT
NA,few,TRBV6-5,TRBJ2-7,CASSYSLASPYEQYF,TGTGCCAGCAGTTACTCGCTAGCCTCTCCCTACGAGCAGTACTTC
NA,NA,TRBV4-3,TRBJ1-2,CASSQETAYGYTF,TGCGCCAGCAGCCAAGAGACAGCCTATGGCTACACCTTC
NA,NA,TRBV19,TRBJ1-1,CASSWSLSRSEAFF,TGTGCCAGTTCTTGGTCCCTTTCTCGGAGTGAAGCTTTCTTT
NA,NA,TRBV27,TRBJ2-7,CASSPRSGSYEQYF,TGTGCCAGCAGTCCCCGTTCCGGATCCTACGAGCAGTACTTC
NA,NA,TRBV18,TRBJ2-5,CASSKQGRETQYF,TGTGCCAGCTCTAAACAGGGTAGAGAGACCCAGTACTTC
TRBD2,NA,TRBV15,TRBJ2-1,CATSRDLIGGSSYNEQFF,TGTGCCACCAGCAGAGATCTAATAGGCGGGAGCTCCTACAATGAGCAGTTCTTC
NA,NA,TRBV12-3/TRBV12-4,TRBJ1-2,CASRGQGGHGYTF,TGTGCCAGCAGGGGACAAGGGGGGCATGGCTACACCTTC
NA,NA,TRBV5-1,TRBJ2-7,CASSLGGQSGYEQYF,TGCGCCAGCAGCTTGGGGGGGCAATCTGGCTACGAGCAGTACTTC
NA,NA,TRBV6-5,TRBJ1-6,CATRTGYNSPLHF,TGTGCCACCAGGACCGGCTATAATTCACCCCTCCACTTT
NA,NA,TRBV18,TRBJ2-5,CASSQGLQETQYF,TGTGCCAGCTCACAAGGACTGCAAGAGACCCAGTACTTC
TRBD1,NA,TRBV6-2/TRBV6-3,TRBJ1-1,CASSGGQVTEAFF,TGTGCCAGCAGTGGCGGACAGGTTACTGAAGCTTTCTTT
NA,once,TRBV2,TRBJ2-7,CASNGRAFYEQYF,TGTGCCAGCAATGGCAGGGCCTTCTACGAGCAGTACTTC